This T cell receptor (beta chain) was recorded in a study of blood T cells in healthy people across ages. Study background: About one barcoded beta molecule per two T cells was the capture yield of template switching.

Broader study findings: Significant beta diversity loss was already apparent by age approximately 38, declining roughly linearly.

CDR1 is MNHEY and CDR2 is SVGEGT in the germline V gene. The CDR3 is 17 residues long. Notes on this clonotype: Antigen specificity is unknown.

Every participating donor contributed roughly 9.6 milliliters of peripheral blood through a draw. Alongside a J-beta primer mix, a sample-barcoded 5' primer served in a second PCR lasting about 6 to 12 cycles. The study obtained at least 3 million CDR3-containing paired-end reads from every sample. TCRdb processed the 5' RACE reads anew with MiXCR; each CDR3 protein has one entry. The table lists over 550,000 distinct CDR3 sequences, roughly 31% of them singletons. The sequenced sample was blood. The chain recombines TRBV6-2 or TRBV6-3 with TRBJ2-5; 15 nucleotides align to TRBD2. The DNA matches TRBJ2-7 better at its end, which makes the J call doubtful. The TCR comes from a woman at least 80 years old in good health. CDR3 bases: TGTGCCAGCACGACGGGACTAGCGGGAGGTGAAGGTAACGAGCAGTACTTC. Its protein product is CASTTGLAGGEGNEQYF.